The TCR beta chain under discussion was sequenced for a study of blood T cell repertoires in COVID-19. In the study overall: Samples came from the United States, Italy and Spain, spanning acute and convalescent COVID-19. T cells, B-cell-depleted T cells, or PBMCs provided the cDNA or gDNA that served as material.

Germline CDR1 and CDR2: SQVTM and ANQGSEA. J was trimmed by 6 bases and V by 1 base; bases with no gene match: 14. This CDR3 region has 16 residues. In the authors' methods: It was from reference gene primer amplification that nucleated cell counts were estimated. Generated by immunoSEQ multiplex PCR, the TCRdb table keeps only in-frame clones and is missing some. V and J calls and clone size are given by that table; D and trimming were obtained from the DNA. The sample records more than 150,000 clones, around 87% being singletons. The TCR sequence derives from a middle-aged man with acute or convalescent COVID-19. The source material was peripheral blood. The J gene is TRBJ2-7, the V gene TRBV29-1, with 8 nucleotides matching TRBD1. The CDR3 DNA is TGCAGCGTTGAAGGGCAGGGGGCTGACCACCTACGCGAGCAGTACTTC. Encoded protein: CSVEGQGADHLREQYF.